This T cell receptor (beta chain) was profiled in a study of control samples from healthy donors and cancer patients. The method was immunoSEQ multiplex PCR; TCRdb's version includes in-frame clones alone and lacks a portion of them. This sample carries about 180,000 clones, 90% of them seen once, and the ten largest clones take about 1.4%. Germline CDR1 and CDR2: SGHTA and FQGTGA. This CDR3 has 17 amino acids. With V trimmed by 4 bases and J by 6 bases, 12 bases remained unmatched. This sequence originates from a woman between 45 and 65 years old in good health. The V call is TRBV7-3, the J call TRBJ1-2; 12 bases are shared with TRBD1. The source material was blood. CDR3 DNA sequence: TGTGCCAGCAGCTCTCGACCGGGACAGGGGGCGCAGGATGGCTACACCTTC. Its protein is CASSSRPGQGAQDGYTF. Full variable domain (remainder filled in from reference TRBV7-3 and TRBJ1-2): GAGVSQTPSNKVTEKGKYVELRCDPISGHTALYWYRQSLGQGPEFLIYFQGTGAADDSGLPNDRFFAVRPEGSVSTLKIQRTERGDSAVYLCASSSRPGQGAQDGYTFGSGTRLTVV.